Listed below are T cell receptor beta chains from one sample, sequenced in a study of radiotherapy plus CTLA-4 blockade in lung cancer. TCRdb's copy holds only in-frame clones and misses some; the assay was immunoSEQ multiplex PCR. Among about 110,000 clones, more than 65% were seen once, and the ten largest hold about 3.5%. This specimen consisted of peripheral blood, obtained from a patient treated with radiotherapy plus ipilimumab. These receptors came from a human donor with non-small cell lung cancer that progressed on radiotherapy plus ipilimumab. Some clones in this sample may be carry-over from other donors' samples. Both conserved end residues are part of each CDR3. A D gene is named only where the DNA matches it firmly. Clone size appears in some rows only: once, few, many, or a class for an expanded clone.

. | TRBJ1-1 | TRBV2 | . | CASSEGSGAVDTEAFF | TGTGCCAGCAGTGAAGGTTCAGGGGCGGTTGACACTGAAGCTTTCTTT
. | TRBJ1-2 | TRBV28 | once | CASSLMGRGRGYTF | TGTGCCAGCAGTTTGATGGGCCGGGGGAGAGGCTACACCTTC
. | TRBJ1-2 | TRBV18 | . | CASSPPGARYGYTF | TGTGCCAGCTCACCACCGGGGGCGCGGTATGGCTACACCTTC
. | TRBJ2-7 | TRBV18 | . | CASSPQGGYEQYF | TGTGCCAGCTCACCCCAAGGCGGGTACGAGCAGTACTTC
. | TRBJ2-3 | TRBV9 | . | CASSLTSSDTQYF | TGTGCCAGCAGCCTGACTAGTTCGGATACGCAGTATTTT
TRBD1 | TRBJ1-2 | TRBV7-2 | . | CASSSLRGQYYGYTF | TGTGCCAGCAGCTCGCTCCGGGGACAGTACTATGGCTACACCTTC
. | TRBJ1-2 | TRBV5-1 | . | CASSLASVSISVPYTF | TGCGCCAGCAGCTTGGCCTCGGTATCTATTTCAGTCCCCTACACCTTC
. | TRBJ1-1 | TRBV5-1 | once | CASSFGGLDNTEAFF | TGCGCCAGCAGCTTCGGTGGGCTTGACAACACTGAAGCTTTCTTT
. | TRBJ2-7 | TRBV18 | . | CASSPGQISYEQYF | TGTGCCAGCTCACCCGGACAGATTAGCTACGAGCAGTACTTC
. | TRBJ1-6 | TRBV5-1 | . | CASSLVLEGNSPLHF | TGCGCCAGCAGCTTGGTCCTTGAAGGGAATTCACCCCTCCACTTT
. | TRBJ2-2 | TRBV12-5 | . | CASGQTRKNTGELFF | TGTGCTAGTGGTCAGACACGAAAGAACACCGGGGAGCTGTTTTTT
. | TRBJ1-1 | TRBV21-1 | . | CASSHDMGNTEAFF | TGTGCCAGCAGCCATGATATGGGCAACACTGAAGCTTTCTTT
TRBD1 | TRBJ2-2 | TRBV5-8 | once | CASSRWTGSNTGELFF | TGTGCCAGCAGCCGGTGGACAGGTTCGAACACCGGGGAGCTGTTTTTT
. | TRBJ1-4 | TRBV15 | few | CATSRVATNEKLFF | TGTGCCACCAGCAGAGTCGCAACTAATGAAAAACTGTTTTTT
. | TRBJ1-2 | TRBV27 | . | CASSLLGQSVIQPTRHF | TGTGCCAGCAGTTTATTAGGACAGAGCGTGATCCAGCCCACTCGGCACTTC
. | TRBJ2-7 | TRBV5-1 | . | CASSAQGAGGQYF | TGCGCCAGCAGCGCCCAGGGGGCGGGGGGGCAGTACTTC
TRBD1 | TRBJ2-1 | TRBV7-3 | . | CASSPWTGNSYNEQFF | TGTGCCAGCAGCCCTTGGACAGGGAATTCCTACAATGAGCAGTTCTTC
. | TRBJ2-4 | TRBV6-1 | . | CASWLNGGNIQYF | TGTGCCAGCTGGCTAAATGGGGGAAACATTCAGTACTTC
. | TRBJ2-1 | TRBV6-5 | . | CASSYRRGEQFF | TGTGCCAGCAGTTATCGAAGGGGAGAGCAGTTCTTC
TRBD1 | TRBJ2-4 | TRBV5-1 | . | CASSLEWGQQYF | TGCGCCAGCAGCTTGGAATGGGGACAGCAGTACTTC
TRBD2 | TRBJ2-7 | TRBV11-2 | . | CASSLGRTSGSSYEQYF | TGTGCCAGCAGCTTAGGGCGGACTAGCGGGAGCTCCTACGAGCAGTACTTC
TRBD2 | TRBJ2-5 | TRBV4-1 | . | CASSRTGGEGETQYF | TGCGCCAGCAGCCGCACCGGGGGGGAGGGGGAGACCCAGTACTTC
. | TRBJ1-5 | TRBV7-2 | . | CASSRSGGGQPQHF | TGTGCCAGCAGCCGATCCGGGGGCGGTCAGCCCCAGCATTTT
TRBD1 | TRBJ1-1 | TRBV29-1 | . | CSVESRGPEAFF | TGCAGCGTTGAGTCCAGGGGGCCAGAAGCTTTCTTT
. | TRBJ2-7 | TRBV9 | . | CASSNPTQGGPYEQYF | TGTGCCAGCAGCAACCCCACGCAGGGGGGGCCCTACGAGCAGTACTTC
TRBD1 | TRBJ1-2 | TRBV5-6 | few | CASSRDSVGYTF | TGTGCCAGCAGCAGGGACAGCGTTGGCTACACCTTC
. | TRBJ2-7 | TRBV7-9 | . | CASSLLTTGYEQYF | TGTGCCAGCAGCTTATTGACGACGGGCTACGAGCAGTACTTC
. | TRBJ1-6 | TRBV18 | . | CASSQTERDSPLHF | TGTGCCAGCTCGCAGACAGAGCGGGATTCACCCCTCCACTTT
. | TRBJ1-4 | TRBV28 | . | CVIQGNEKLFF | TGTGTGATACAGGGTAATGAAAAACTGTTTTTT
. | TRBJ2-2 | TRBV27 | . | CASRLTENTGELFF | TGTGCCAGCAGGCTGACAGAGAACACCGGGGAGCTGTTTTTT
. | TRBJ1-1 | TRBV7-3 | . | CASSLSPDSSEAFF | TGTGCCAGCAGCTTAAGTCCAGACAGTTCTGAAGCTTTCTTT
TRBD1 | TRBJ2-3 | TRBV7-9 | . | CASSYQDRAAVYF | TGTGCCAGCAGCTACCAAGACAGGGCTGCAGTATATTTT
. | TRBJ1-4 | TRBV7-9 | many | CASSPKGPEKLFF | TGTGCCAGCAGCCCCAAGGGTCCAGAAAAACTGTTTTTT
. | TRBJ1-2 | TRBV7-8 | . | CASSLDLSNYGYTF | TGTGCCAGCAGCTTGGACCTCTCCAACTATGGCTACACCTTC
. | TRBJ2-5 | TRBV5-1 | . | CASSLVSGALGETQYF | TGCGCCAGCAGCTTGGTCTCGGGGGCCCTGGGAGAGACCCAGTACTTC